This TCR beta chain was found in a study of regulatory T cells in long-lasting Graves disease (dated by TCRdb to about 2021). For the study in its entirety: Persistent Graves' disease was defined as persistently positive TSH receptor autoantibodies together with antithyroid drug treatment for over 5 years. A total of 35 or so samples underwent TCR sequencing: some 13 from persistent and roughly 20 from newly diagnosed Graves' disease patients. Patients with persistent Graves' disease were compared with patients with newly diagnosed Graves' disease using TCR sequencing and RNA sequencing of peripheral blood. Antithyroid drugs had been taken for approximately 9.5 years on average by persistent Graves' disease patients in the clinical cohort. The study took place in China and was registered as a clinical trial. What the work shows at the level of the full study, not this receptor alone: A larger number of public clonotypes was shared among persistent patients (approximately 3,000) than among newly diagnosed patients (around 970). The small sample size was acknowledged by the authors as a limitation that may reduce accuracy. Preferential use of TRBV28, TRBJ1-2 and TRBJ2-5 was observed in persistent disease, whereas TRBV20-1 and TRBJ2-1 were favored in newly diagnosed disease. Persistent Graves' disease patients showed lower TCR Shannon entropy and fewer highly expanded clones than newly diagnosed patients, suggesting clonal expansion. Sequencing and analysis were restricted to the TCR beta chain. Because the primary lesion, thyroid tissue, could not be accessed, the study looked at peripheral blood alone.

What the time point label conveys for this sample: persistent/refractory GD, antithyroid drugs over 5 years with positive TRAb. RNA was extracted from PBMCs in TRIzol for both TCR sequencing and RNA sequencing. The diagnosis of Graves' disease followed American Thyroid Association guidelines. Patients were recruited from an endocrinology department in Xi'an, China. Each patient gave approximately 10 milliliters of peripheral blood, collected in an EDTA anticoagulant tube. Ficoll Paque Plus density gradient separation was used to isolate PBMCs, and no further T cell sorting was performed. An Agilent 2100 Bioanalyzer and agarose gel were used to assess RNA quality, and a NanoDrop 2000 was used to measure RNA concentration. The germline V gene (reference sequence) yields GTSNPN for CDR1 and SVGIG for CDR2. The CDR3 spans 13 residues, from the cysteine through the phenylalanine. CDR3 DNA only is kept here, 39 bases in frame from base 1. V is cut back by 5 bases and J by 10 bases, with 12 bases in the junction unmatched.

The library was generated by multiplex PCR. Sequencing relied on an Illumina HiSeq 4000. TCR beta libraries were built with iRepertoire HTBI primers and Arm-PCR amplification of CDR3 regions. PCR products were gel purified before sequencing. The paper's processing steps were these. Across samples, 60 to 75 TRBV and 13 to 15 TRBJ segments were identified and used for gene usage analysis of CDR3 amino acid clonotypes. COPE and FqMerger were used to merge the filtered high-quality paired reads into contigs. Contigs were aligned with BLAST to IMGT TRBV, TRBD and TRBJ reference genes, and CDR3 was defined per IMGT. Any clonotype with a frequency above 0.1% was classified as a highly expanded clone. Repertoire diversity was measured by Shannon entropy, and V-J evenness by the Gini coefficient. Clonotypes shared by more than one individual were considered public. Clones were called with MiXCR by TCRdb after fastp trimmed the public reads at Q25, and only in-frame beta chains were retained. Rows with one shared CDR3 protein collapse into an entry with the most common genes and DNA. TCRdb's processing, not the study's, gives the V and J calls here. In this sample the table shows 700,000 or so distinct CDR3 sequences, 25% to 35% of which occur a single time. About 40% of the sample rests with the top ten.

This clonotype has a count of ten or more. The clone's antigen remains unknown. The sample holds no much larger clone one base away, and base qualities are not on file. The sequence came from a female donor with Graves disease. The rearrangement combines TRBV30 with TRBJ1-1; 8 bases in the middle match TRBD1. This specimen consisted of peripheral blood mononuclear cells (PBMCs), obtained when the disease was refractory, from a patient treated with antithyroid drugs. CDR3 protein: CAWDADRGWGAFF. The DNA is TGTGCCTGGGATGCTGACAGGGGATGGGGAGCTTTCTTT.